Listed here are 7 T cell receptor beta chains from one sample, sequenced in a study of T cells in Graves' hyperthyroidism and ophthalmopathy. RNA transcripts yielded amplified TCR beta CDR3 regions. The TCR CDR3 first-round RT-PCR relied on the HTBI primer set. Each CDR3 protein gets one entry after TCRdb re-called the multiplex PCR reads with MiXCR. The sample holds about 160,000 distinct CDR3 sequences; just under 9.5% are singletons and the top ten take roughly a fifth. Sequenced sample: blood. The receptors were sampled from a woman aged 18 to 35 with Graves' hyperthyroidism that later progressed to Graves' ophthalmopathy.

The genes are TRBV6-1 and TRBJ2-7, with 9 bases aligning to TRBD1. Germline V lookup: CDR1 MNHNS, CDR2 SASEGT. The ends lost 5 bases at V and 5 bases at J; junction bases unmatched: 19. CDR3 length: 18 amino acids. Here the CDR3 reads CASSYRSTGTGLANEQYF. The CDR3 bases are TGTGCCAGCAGTTATAGATCTACCGGGACAGGGTTGGCGAACGAGCAGTACTTC.

Notes on this clonotype: A much larger clone is a single base away; this may be a read error. The chain has TRBV28 and TRBJ2-7; D is undetermined. This CDR3 spans 12 amino acids. The V gene's germline CDR1 is MDHEN and CDR2 SYDVKM. For the CDR3, the DNA is TGTGCCAGCAGTTTATCGACCTACGAGCGGTACTTC. It specifies CASSLSTYERYF.

This clonotype occurred a few times. A much larger clone differs by one base, so this may be a read error. V is TRBV19 and J is TRBJ2-7; D is uncertain. Germline CDR1 is LNHDA and CDR2 is SQIVND (reference sequence). This CDR3 region has 15 residues. The CDR3 sequence is CASSITTDPTYEQHF. The CDR3 DNA reads TGTGCCAGTAGTATAACCACGGATCCGACTTACGAGCAGCACTTC.

This clonotype was counted ten times or more. This rearrangement joins TRBV6-6 to TRBJ2-1, with D unclear. V lost 2 bases, J lost 0 bases, and 5 bases lay in between. The germline V gene encodes CDR1 MNHNY and CDR2 SVGAGI (reference sequence). The CDR3 is made up of 14 amino acids. This CDR3 reads CASSYVSSYNEQFF. CDR3 bases: TGTGCCAGCAGTTACGTGAGCTCCTACAATGAGCAGTTCTTC.

The J gene is TRBJ2-1, the V gene TRBV2; D possibly corresponds to TRBD2 (5 bases). The V gene lost 8 bases and the J gene lost 10 bases, with 12 bases spanning the gap. Per germline, CDR1 SNHLY and CDR2 FYNNEI. The CDR3 length is 11 residues. Written as DNA, the CDR3 is TGTGCCAGCGCGTTGGGAGCAGAGCAGTTCTTC. This codes for CASALGAEQFF.

Notes on this clonotype: This may stem from a read error, because a much larger clone lies one nucleotide away. The CDR3 nucleotides are TGTGCCAGCAAACCCTTAACAGGGGGCGGGGAGACCCAGTACTTC. It translates to CASKPLTGGGETQYF. J is TRBJ2-5 and V is TRBV6-2 or TRBV6-3; 9 bases align to TRBD1. There are 15 residues in the CDR3. Germline V gives CDR1 MNHEY, CDR2 SVGEGT. Losses at the gene ends were 7 bases for V and 5 bases for J; bases not matched to a gene: 11.

The sample holds many counts of this clonotype. V is TRBV20-1 and J is TRBJ1-5, with D perhaps matching TRBD1 (5 bases). Between the trimmed V and J ends, which lost 3 bases and 5 bases, there was a span of 14 bases. The germline CDR1 and CDR2 sequences are DFQATT and SNEGSKA (reference sequence). The CDR3 sequence is 14 residues long. This CDR3 reads CSASRDAVYQPQHF. For the CDR3, the DNA is TGCAGTGCTAGTCGGGACGCCGTTTATCAGCCCCAGCATTTT.